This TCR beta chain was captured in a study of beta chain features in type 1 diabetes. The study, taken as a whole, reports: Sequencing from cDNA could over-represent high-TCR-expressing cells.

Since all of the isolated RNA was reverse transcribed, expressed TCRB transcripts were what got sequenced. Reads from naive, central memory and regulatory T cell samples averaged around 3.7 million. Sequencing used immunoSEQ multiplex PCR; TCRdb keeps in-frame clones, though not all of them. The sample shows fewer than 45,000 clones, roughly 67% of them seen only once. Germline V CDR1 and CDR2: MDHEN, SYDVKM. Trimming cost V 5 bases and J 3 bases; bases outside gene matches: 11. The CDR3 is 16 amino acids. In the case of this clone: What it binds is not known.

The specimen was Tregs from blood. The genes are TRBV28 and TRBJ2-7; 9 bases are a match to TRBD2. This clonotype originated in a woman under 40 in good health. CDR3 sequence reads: CASSLKLAGPLYEQYF. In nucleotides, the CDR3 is TGTGCCAGCAGTCTAAAGCTAGCGGGACCCCTCTACGAGCAGTACTTC.